This T cell receptor (beta chain) derives from a study of beta chain features in type 1 diabetes. Study background: The patients were much like the healthy donors in age, gender and cell yields. Findings and limits, study-wide: VDJ junctions from type 1 diabetes patients carried fewer insertions and larger deletions. Whether HLA type influences TCRB rearrangement remained unresolved here.

With V trimmed by 6 bases and J by 4 bases, 8 bases remained unmatched. The CDR3 consists of 15 residues. Germline assignment: CDR1 SGHVS and CDR2 FNYEAQ. Expressed TCRB transcripts were sequenced because the entire RNA isolate underwent reverse transcription. A few million reads, on average, came from each naive, central memory and regulatory T cell sample. Profiling relied on immunoSEQ multiplex PCR, and the TCRdb table lists in-frame clones only, not all of them. The table includes about 400,000 clones, around 13% detected once. Details on this clone: Antigen: not known.

The sequenced sample was naive CD4+ T cells from blood. This sequence originates from a man between 18 and 35 years old in good health. The genes are TRBV7-6 and TRBJ2-5, with 10 bases matching TRBD2. CDR3 in amino acids: CASRKGVAGGETQYF. Written as DNA, the CDR3 is TGTGCCAGCAGGAAGGGAGTAGCGGGGGGAGAGACCCAGTACTTC.